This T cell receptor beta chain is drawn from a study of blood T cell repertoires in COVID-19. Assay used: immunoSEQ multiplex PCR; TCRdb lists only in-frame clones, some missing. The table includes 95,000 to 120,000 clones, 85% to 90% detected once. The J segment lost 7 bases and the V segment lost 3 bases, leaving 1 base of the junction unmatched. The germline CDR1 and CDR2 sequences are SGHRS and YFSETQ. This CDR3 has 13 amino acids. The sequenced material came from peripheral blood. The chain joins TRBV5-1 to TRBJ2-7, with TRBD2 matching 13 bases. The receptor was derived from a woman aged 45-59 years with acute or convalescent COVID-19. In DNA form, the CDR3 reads TGCGCCAGCAGCTCGGGACTAGCGGGGGAGCAGTACTTC. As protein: CASSSGLAGEQYF.